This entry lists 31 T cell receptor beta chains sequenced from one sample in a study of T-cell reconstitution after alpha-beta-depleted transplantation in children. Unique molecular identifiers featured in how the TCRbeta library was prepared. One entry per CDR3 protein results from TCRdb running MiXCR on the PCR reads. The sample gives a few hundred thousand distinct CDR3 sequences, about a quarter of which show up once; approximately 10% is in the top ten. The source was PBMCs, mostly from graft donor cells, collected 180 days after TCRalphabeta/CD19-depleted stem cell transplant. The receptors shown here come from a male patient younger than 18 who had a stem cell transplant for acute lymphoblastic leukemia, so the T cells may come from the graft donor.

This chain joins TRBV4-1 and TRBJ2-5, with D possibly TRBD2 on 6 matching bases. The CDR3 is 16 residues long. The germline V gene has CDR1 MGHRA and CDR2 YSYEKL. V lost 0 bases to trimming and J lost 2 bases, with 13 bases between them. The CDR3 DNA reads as TGCGCCAGCAGCCAAGATGGTAGTGGGGGGCAAGAGACCCAGTACTTC. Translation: CASSQDGSGGQETQYF.

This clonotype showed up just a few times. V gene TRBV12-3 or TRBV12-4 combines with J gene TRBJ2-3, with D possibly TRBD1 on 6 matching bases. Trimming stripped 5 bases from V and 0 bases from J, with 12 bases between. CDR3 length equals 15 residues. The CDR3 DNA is TGTGCCAGCAGTCCATGGACAGCTAGCACAGATACGCAGTATTTT. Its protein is CASSPWTASTDTQYF.

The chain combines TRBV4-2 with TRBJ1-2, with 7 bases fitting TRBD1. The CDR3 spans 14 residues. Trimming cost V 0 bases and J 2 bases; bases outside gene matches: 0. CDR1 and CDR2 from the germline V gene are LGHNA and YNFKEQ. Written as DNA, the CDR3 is TGTGCCAGCAGCCAAGACAGGGGGAACTATGGCTACACCTTC. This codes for CASSQDRGNYGYTF.

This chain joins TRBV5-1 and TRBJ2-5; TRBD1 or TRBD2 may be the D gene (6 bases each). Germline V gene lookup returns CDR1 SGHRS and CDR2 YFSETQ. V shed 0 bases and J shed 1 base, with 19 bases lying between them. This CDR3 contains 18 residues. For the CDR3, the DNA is TGCGCCAGCAGCTTGGAGGGGGGCGCCCGGGAAGTCCAAGAGACCCAGTACTTC. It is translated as CASSLEGGAREVQETQYF.

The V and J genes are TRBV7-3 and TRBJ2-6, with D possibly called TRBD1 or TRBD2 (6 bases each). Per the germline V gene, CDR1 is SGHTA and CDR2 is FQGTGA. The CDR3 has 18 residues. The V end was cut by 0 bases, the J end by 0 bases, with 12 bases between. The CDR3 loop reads CASSLTGGTVSGANVLTF. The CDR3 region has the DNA TGTGCCAGCAGCTTAACGGGGGGCACGGTCTCTGGGGCCAACGTCCTGACTTTC.

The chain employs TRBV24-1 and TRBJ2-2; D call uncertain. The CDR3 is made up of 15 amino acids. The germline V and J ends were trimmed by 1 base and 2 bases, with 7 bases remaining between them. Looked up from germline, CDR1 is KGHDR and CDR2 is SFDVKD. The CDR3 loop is CATSDFGSNTGELFF. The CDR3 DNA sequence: TGTGCCACCAGTGATTTCGGCAGCAACACCGGGGAGCTGTTTTTT.

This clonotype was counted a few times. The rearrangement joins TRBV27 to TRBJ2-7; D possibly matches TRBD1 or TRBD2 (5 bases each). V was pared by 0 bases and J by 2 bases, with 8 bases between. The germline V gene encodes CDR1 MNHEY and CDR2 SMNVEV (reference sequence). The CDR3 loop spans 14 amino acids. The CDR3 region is CASSLSGDPYEQYF. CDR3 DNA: TGTGCCAGCAGTTTATCGGGGGACCCCTACGAGCAGTACTTC.

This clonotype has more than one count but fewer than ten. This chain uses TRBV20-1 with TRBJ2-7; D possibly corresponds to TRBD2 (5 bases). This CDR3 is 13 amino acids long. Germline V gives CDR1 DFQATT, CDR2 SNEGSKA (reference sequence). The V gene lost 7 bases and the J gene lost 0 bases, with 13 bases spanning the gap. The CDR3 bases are TGCAGTGTTTACGGGGATAGCTCCTACGAGCAGTACTTC. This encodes CSVYGDSSYEQYF.

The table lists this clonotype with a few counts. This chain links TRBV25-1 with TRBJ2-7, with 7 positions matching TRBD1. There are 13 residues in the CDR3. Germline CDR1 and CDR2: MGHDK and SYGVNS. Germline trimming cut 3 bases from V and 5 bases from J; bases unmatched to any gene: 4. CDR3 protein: CASSDPDRDEQYF. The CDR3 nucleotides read TGTGCCAGCAGTGATCCCGACAGGGACGAGCAGTACTTC.

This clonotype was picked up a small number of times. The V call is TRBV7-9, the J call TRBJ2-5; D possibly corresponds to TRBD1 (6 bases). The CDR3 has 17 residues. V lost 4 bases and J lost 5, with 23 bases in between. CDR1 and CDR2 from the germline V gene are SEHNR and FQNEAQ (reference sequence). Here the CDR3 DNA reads TGTGCCAGCAGCTACCCCCGGACAGCGATCCCAGAGGAGACCCAGTACTTC. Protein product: CASSYPRTAIPEETQYF.

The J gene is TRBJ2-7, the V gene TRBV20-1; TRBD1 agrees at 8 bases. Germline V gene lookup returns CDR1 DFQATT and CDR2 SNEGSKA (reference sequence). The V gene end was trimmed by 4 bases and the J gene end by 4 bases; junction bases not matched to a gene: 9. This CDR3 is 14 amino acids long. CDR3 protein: CSATRTGMGYEQYF. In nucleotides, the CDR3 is TGCAGTGCTACCAGGACAGGGATGGGGTACGAGCAGTACTTC.

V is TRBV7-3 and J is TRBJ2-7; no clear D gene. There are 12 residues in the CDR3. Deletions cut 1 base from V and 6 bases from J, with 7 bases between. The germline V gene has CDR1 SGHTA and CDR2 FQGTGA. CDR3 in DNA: TGTGCCAGCAGCTTAAATCGTGGCGAGCAGTACTTC. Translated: CASSLNRGEQYF.

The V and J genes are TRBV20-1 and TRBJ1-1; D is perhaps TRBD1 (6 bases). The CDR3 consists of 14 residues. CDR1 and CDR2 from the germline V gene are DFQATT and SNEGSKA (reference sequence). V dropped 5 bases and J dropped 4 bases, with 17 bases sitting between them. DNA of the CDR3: TGCAGTGCTGTACATTCAACAGGGTTCACTGAAGCTTTCTTT. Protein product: CSAVHSTGFTEAFF.

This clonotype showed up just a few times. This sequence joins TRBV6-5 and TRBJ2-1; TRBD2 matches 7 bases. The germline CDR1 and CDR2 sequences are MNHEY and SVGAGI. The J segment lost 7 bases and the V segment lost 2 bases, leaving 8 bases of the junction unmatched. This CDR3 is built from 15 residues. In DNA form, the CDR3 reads TGTGCCAGCAGTTACCCCAGCGGGAACGGAAATGAGCAGTTCTTC. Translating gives CASSYPSGNGNEQFF.

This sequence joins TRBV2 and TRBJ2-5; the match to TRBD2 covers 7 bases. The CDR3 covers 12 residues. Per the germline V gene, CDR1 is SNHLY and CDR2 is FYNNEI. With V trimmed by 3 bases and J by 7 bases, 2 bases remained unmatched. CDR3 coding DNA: TGTGCCAGCAGTGACCCGGGAGGGACCCAGTACTTC. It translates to CASSDPGGTQYF. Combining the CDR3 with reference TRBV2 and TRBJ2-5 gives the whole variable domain EPEVTQTPSHQVTQMGQEVILRCVPISNHLYFYWYRQILGQKVEFLVSFYNNEISEKSEIFDDQFSVERPDGSNFTLKIRSTKLEDSAMYFCASSDPGGTQYFGPGTRLLVL.

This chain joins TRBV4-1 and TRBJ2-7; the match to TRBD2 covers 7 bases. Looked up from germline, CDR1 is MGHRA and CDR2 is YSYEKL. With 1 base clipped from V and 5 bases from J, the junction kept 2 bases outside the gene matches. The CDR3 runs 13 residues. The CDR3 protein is CASSQAAGDEQYF. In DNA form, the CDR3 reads TGCGCCAGCAGCCAAGCGGCGGGGGACGAGCAGTACTTC.

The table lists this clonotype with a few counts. In DNA form, the CDR3 reads TGCGCCAGCAGCTTGTTAGCGGGCTCCTACGAGCAGTACTTC. It is translated as CASSLLAGSYEQYF. The V and J genes are TRBV5-1 and TRBJ2-7; the match to TRBD2 covers 7 bases. The CDR3 runs to 14 residues. V lost 1 base and J lost 0; bases outside the gene matches: 1. Germline CDR1 reads SGHRS; CDR2 reads YFSETQ.

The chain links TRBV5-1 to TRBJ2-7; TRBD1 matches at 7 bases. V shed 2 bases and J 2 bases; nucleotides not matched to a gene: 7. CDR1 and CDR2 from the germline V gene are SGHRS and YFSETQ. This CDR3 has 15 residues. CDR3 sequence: CASSLGTAVTYEQYF. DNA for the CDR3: TGCGCCAGCAGCTTAGGGACAGCTGTTACCTACGAGCAGTACTTC.

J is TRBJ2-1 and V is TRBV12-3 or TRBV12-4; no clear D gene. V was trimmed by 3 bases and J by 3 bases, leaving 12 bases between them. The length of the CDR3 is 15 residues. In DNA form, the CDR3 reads TGTGCCAGCAGTTTTTTACGTAGCTTCTACAATGAGCAGTTCTTC. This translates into CASSFLRSFYNEQFF.

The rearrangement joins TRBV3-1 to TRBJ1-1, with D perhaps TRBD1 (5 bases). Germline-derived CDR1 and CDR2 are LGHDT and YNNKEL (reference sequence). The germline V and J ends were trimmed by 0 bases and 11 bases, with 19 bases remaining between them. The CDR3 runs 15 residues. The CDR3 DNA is TGTGCCAGCAGCCAAGATGACGAACCGGGACCCTGGGCTTTCTTT. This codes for CASSQDDEPGPWAFF.

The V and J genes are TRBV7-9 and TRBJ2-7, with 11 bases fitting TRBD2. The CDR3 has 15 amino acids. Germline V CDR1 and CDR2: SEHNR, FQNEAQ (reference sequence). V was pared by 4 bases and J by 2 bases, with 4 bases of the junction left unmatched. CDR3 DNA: TGTGCCAGCAGCTCGCGACTAGCGGGACCCTACGAGCAGTACTTC. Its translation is CASSSRLAGPYEQYF. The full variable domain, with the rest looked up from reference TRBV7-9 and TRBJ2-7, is DTGVSQNPRHKITKRGQNVTFRCDPISEHNRLYWYRQTLGQGPEFLTYFQNEAQLEKSRLLSDRFSAERPKGSFSTLEIQRTEQGDSAMYLCASSSRLAGPYEQYFGPGTRLTVT.

CDR3 DNA: TGTGCCAGCAGCTTGTACAGCAAAAATTCACCCCTCCACTTT. The encoded protein is CASSLYSKNSPLHF. The chain has TRBV5-6 and TRBJ1-6; no definite D call. CDR1 and CDR2 from the germline V gene are SGHDT and YYEEEE. Trimming stripped 1 base from V and 7 bases from J, with 9 bases between. The CDR3 is 14 residues long.

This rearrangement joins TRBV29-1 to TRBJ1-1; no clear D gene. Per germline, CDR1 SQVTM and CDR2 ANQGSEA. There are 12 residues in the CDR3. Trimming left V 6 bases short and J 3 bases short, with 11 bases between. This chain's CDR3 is CSVGRLDTEAFF. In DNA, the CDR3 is TGCAGCGTGGGTCGACTCGACACTGAAGCTTTCTTT.

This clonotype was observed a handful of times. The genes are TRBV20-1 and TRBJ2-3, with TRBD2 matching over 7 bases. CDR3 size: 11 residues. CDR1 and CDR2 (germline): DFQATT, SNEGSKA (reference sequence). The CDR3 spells CMGLLADTQYF. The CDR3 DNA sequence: TGCATGGGACTATTGGCAGATACGCAGTATTTT.

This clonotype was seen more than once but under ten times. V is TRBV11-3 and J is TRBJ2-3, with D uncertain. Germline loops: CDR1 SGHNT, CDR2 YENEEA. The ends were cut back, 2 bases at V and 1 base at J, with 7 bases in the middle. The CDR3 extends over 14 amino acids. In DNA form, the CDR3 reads TGTGCCAGCAGCTTATTAGCCGGCACAGATACGCAGTATTTT. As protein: CASSLLAGTDTQYF.

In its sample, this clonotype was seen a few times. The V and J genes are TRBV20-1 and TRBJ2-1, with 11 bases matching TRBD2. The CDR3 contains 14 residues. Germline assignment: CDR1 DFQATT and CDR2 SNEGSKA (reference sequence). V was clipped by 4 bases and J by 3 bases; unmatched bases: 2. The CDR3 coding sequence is TGCAGTGCTAAGACTAGCGGGGTCTACAATGAGCAGTTCTTC. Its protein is CSAKTSGVYNEQFF.

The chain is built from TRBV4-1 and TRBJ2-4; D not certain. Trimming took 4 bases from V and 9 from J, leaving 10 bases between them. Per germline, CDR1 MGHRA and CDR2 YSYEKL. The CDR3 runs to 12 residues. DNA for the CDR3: TGCGCCAGCAGCCCCCGTGAGAGCATTCAGTACTTC. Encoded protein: CASSPRESIQYF.

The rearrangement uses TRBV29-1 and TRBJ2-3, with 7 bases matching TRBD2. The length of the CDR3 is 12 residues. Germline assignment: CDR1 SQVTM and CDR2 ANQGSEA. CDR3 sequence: CNGRTDTDTQYF. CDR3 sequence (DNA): TGCAACGGGAGGACCGACACAGATACGCAGTATTTT.

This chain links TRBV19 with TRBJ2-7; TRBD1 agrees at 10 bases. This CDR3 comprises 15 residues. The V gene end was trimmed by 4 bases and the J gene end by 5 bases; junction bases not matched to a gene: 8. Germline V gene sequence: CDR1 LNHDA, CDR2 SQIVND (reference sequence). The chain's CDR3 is CASSRAGTGVNEQYF. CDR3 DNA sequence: TGTGCCAGTAGTAGGGCCGGGACAGGGGTCAACGAGCAGTACTTC.

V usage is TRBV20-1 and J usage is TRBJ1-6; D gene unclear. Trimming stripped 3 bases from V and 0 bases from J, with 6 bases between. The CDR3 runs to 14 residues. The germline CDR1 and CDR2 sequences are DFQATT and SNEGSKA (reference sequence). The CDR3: CSASLRSYNSPLHF. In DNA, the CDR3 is TGCAGTGCTAGTTTGCGCTCCTATAATTCACCCCTCCACTTT.

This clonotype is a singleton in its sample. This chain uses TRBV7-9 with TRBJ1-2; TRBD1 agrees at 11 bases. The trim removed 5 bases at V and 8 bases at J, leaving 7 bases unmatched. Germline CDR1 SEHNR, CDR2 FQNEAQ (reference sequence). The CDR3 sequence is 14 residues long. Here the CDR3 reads CASSQPGQGGGYTF. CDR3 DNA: TGTGCCAGCAGCCAACCGGGACAGGGGGGCGGCTACACCTTC.